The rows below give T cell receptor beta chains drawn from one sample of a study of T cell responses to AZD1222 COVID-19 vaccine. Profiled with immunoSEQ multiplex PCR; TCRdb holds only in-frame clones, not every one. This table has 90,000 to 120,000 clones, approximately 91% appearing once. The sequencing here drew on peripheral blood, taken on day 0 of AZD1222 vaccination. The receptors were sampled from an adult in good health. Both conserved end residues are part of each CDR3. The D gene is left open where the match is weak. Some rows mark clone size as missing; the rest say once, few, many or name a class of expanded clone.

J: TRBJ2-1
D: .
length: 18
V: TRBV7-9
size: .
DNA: TGTGCCAGCAGCTTAAACCCATGGGGGGCTGGATCCTACAATGAGCAGTTCTTC
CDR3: CASSLNPWGAGSYNEQFF

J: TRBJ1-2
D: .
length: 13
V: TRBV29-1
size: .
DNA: TGCAGCGTTGAAAGGCAGGGAGGTCGTGGCTACACCTTC
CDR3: CSVERQGGRGYTF

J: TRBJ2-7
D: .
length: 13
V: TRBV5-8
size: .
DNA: TGTGCCAGCAGCTTCCGTGGGGAGGACGAGCAGTACTTC
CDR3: CASSFRGEDEQYF

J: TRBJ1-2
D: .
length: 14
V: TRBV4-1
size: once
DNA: TGCGCCAGCAGCCGTACTGCAGGGTCCGATGGCTACACCTTC
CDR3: CASSRTAGSDGYTF

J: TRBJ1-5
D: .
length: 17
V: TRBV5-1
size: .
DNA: TGCGCCGTAACTCAGGGTAAGTTTCCCTCAAGCAATCAGCCCCAGCATTTT
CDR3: CAVTQGKFPSSNQPQHF

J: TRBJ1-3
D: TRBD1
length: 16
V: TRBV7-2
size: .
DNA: TGTGCCAGCAGCTGGAACAGGGGAGGGACTGGAAACACCATATATTTT
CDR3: CASSWNRGGTGNTIYF

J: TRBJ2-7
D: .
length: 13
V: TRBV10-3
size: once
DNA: TGTGCCATCAGTGGAACCGGGGCCTACGAGCAGTACTTC
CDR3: CAISGTGAYEQYF

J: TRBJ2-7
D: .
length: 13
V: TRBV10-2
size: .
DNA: TGCGCCAGCAGTGCTAGCACAACCTACGAGCAGTACTTC
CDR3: CASSASTTYEQYF

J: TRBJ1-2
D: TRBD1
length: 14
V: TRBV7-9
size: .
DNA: TGTGCCAGCAGCTCCACCGGGACAGGGGAAGGCTACACCTTC
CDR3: CASSSTGTGEGYTF

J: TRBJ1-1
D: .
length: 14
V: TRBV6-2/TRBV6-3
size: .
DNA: TGTGCCAGCAGTTATTGGGGCGAGAACACTGAAGCTTTCTTT
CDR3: CASSYWGENTEAFF

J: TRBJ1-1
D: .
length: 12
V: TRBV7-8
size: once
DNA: TGTGCCAGCAGCTTAGGGCTCCCTGAAGCTTTCTTT
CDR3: CASSLGLPEAFF

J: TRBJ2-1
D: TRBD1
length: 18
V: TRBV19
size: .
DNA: TGTGCCAGTAGTATCTCCCCCCCGCGACAGGGGGATTACAATGAGCAGTTCTTC
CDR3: CASSISPPRQGDYNEQFF

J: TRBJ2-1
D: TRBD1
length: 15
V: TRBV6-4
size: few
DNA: TGTGCCAGCAGTGTCCGGGACAGGGGGCCTTATGAGCAGTTCTTC
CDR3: CASSVRDRGPYEQFF

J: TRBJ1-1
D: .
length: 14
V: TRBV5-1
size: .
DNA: TGCGCCAGCAGCTTGGAATCGATGAACACTGAAGCTTTCTTT
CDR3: CASSLESMNTEAFF

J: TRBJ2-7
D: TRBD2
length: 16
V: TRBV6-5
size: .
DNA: TGTGCCAGCAGTTACACCGGACTAGCGGGGGCCTACGAGCAGTACTTC
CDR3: CASSYTGLAGAYEQYF

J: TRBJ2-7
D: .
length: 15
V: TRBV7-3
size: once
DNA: TGTGCCAGCAGCTTAAACGGGGGCTCAGGCTACGAGCAGTACTTC
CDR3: CASSLNGGSGYEQYF

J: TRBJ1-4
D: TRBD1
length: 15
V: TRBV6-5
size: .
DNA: TGTGCCAGCACCCCAATCCAGGGGGCAATCGAAAAACTGTTTTTT
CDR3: CASTPIQGAIEKLFF

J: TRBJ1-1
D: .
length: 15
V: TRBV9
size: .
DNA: TGTGCCAGCAGCGTAGAAGGGATTGGTATCACTGAAGCTTTCTTT
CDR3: CASSVEGIGITEAFF

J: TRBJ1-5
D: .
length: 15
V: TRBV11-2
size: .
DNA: TGTGCCAGCAGCCCGAACCCTGGAGGCAATCAGCCCCAGCATTTT
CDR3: CASSPNPGGNQPQHF

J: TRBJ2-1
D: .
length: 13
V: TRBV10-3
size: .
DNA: TGTGCCATCAGTGAGTCGCCAGGGTACGAGCAGTTCTTC
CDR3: CAISESPGYEQFF

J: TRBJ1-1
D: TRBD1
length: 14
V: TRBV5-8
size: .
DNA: TGTGCCAGCAGCTCCGACAGGGGGCGGGGTGAAGCTTTCTTT
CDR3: CASSSDRGRGEAFF

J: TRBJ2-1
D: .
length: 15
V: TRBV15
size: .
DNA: TGTGCCACCAGCAGACTAGTGGGGGCCTACAATGAGCAGTTCTTC
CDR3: CATSRLVGAYNEQFF

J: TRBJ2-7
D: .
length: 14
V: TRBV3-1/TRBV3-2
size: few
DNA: TGTGCCAGCAGCCATGGACCAGGAATACGGGAGCAGTACTTC
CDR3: CASSHGPGIREQYF

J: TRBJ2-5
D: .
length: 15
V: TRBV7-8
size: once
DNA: TGTGCCAGCAGCTTACCGGACGGGCTCCAGGAGACCCAGTACTTC
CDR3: CASSLPDGLQETQYF

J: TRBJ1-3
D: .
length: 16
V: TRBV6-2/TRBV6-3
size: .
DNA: TGTGCCAGCAGCGACCTCGGGGCCCGCTCTGGAAACACCATATATTTT
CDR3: CASSDLGARSGNTIYF

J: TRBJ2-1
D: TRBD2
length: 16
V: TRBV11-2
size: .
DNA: TGTGCCAGCAGCCGGACTAGTGGGGGGGCCTACAATGAGCAGTTCTTC
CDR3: CASSRTSGGAYNEQFF

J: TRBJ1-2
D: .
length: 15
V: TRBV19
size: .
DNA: TGTGCCAGTAGTATTGTGTACACCCGAGGCTATGGCTACACCTTC
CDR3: CASSIVYTRGYGYTF

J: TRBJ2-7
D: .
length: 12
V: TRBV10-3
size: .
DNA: TGTGCCATCTCCAAGGTCCCCTACGAGCAGTACTTC
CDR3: CAISKVPYEQYF

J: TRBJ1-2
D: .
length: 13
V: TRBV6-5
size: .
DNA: TGTGCCAGCAGTTACTCGATCATGACAGGCTACACCTTC
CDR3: CASSYSIMTGYTF

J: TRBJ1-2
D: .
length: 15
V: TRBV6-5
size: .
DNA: TGTGCCAGCAGACCTGGTGGGGCCGGTAACTATGGCTACACCTTC
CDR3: CASRPGGAGNYGYTF

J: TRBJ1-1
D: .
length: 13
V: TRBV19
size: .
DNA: TGTGCCAGTAGTATGGAGGGCTACACTGAAGCTTTCTTT
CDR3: CASSMEGYTEAFF

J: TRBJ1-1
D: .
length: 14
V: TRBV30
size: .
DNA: TGTGCCTGGAGCAAGGGACTGAAGAACACTGAAGCTTTCTTT
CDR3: CAWSKGLKNTEAFF

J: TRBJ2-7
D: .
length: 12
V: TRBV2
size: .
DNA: TGTGCCAGCGGGGAGGTCTCCTACGAGCAGTACTTC
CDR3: CASGEVSYEQYF

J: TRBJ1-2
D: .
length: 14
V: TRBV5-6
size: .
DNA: TGTGCCAGCAGCTTGTTGCGGGGATATTTTGGCTACACCTTC
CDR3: CASSLLRGYFGYTF

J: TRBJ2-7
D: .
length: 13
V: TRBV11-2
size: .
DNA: TGTGCCAGCAGCTTAGGACCGCTCTACGAGCAGTACTTC
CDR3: CASSLGPLYEQYF

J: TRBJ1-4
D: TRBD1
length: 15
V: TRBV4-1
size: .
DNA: TGCGCCAGCAGCCAGGAGCAGGGGGCGTCTGAAAAACTGTTTTTT
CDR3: CASSQEQGASEKLFF

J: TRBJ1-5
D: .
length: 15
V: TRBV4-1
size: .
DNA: TGCGCCAGCAGCCAAGTAGGGGGAGGCAATCAGCCCCAGCATTTT
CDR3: CASSQVGGGNQPQHF

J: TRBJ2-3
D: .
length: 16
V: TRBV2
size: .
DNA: TGTGCCAGCCAGATCTTTGGGGGAGCTAGCACAGATACGCAGTATTTT
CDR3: CASQIFGGASTDTQYF

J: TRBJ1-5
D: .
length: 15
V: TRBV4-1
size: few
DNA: TGCGCCAGCAGCCAAGAGGGTGGCAGCAATCAGCCCCAGCATTTT
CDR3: CASSQEGGSNQPQHF

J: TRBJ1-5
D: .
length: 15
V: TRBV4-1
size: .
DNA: TGCGCCAGCAGCCTCGCAGGGGACGGTTGGCAGCCCCAGCATTTT
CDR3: CASSLAGDGWQPQHF

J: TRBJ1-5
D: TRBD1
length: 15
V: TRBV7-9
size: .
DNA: TGTGCCAGCAGCCCGTGGCCAGGGGGAGTTCAGCCCCAGCATTTT
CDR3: CASSPWPGGVQPQHF

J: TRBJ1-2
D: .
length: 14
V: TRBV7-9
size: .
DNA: TGTGCCAGCAGCCCCCAGACAAAGGTGGAGGGCTACACCTTC
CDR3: CASSPQTKVEGYTF

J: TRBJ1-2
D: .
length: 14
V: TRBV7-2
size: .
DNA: TGTGCCAGCAGCCCCTACCAGCCGTCCTATGGCTACACCTTC
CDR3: CASSPYQPSYGYTF

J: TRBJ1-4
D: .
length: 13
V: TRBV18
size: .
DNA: TGTGCCAGCTCACCACAATCAGAACAGGACCCTTTTTTT
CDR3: CASSPQSEQDPFF

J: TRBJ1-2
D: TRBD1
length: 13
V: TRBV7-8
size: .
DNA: TGTGCCAGCGCGGGACAGGGCGACTATGGCTACACCTTC
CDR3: CASAGQGDYGYTF

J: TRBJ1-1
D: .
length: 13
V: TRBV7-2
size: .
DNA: TGTGCCAGCAGCCCACCGGGACGGTATGAAGCTTTCTTT
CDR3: CASSPPGRYEAFF

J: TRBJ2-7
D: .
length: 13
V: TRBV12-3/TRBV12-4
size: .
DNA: TGTGCCAGCAGTAAACCAGAGATCTACGAGCAGTACTTC
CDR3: CASSKPEIYEQYF

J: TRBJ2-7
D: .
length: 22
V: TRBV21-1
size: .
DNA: TGTGCCAGCAGCAACACGCTTCCACCGGGACGAGGAAACCCCGCGCCTTCCTACGAGCAGTACTTC
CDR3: CASSNTLPPGRGNPAPSYEQYF

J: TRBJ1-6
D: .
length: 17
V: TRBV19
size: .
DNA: TGTGCCAGTAGTATTCGGCCGACGAGCTCCTATAATTCACCCCTCCACTTT
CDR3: CASSIRPTSSYNSPLHF

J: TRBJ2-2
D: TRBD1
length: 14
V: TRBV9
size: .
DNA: TGTGCCAGCAGCGAAGTACAGGGGACCGGGGAGCTGTTTTTT
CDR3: CASSEVQGTGELFF

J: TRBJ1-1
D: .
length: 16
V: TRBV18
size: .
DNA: TGTGCCAGCTCAATCCGGGACCTGATCGAGAACACTGAAGCTTTCTTT
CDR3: CASSIRDLIENTEAFF

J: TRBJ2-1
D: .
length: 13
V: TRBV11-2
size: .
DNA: TGTGCCAGCAGCCCCTTGAAGGTGAATGAGCAGTTCTTC
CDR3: CASSPLKVNEQFF

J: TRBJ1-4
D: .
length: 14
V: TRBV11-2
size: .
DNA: TGTGCCAGCAGCTCCGCTGCAACTAATGAAAAACTGTTTTTT
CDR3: CASSSAATNEKLFF

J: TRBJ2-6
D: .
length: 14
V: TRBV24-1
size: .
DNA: TGTGCCACCAGTGGGGATCCTGGGGCCAACGTCCTGACTTTC
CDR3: CATSGDPGANVLTF

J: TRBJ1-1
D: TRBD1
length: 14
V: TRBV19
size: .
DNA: TGTGCCAGTAGTATCGGACAGGGTGGCACTGAAGCTTTCTTT
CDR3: CASSIGQGGTEAFF

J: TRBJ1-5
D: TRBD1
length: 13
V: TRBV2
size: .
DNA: TGTGCCAGCCGACAGGGGATGGATCAGCCCCAGCATTTT
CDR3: CASRQGMDQPQHF

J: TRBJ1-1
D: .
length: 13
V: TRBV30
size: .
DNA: TGTGCCTGGGAAAGGGCCCGTAACACTGAAGCTTTCTTT
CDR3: CAWERARNTEAFF

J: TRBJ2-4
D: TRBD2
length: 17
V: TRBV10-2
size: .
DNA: TGCGCCAGCAGCCTAGCGGGGGGGCCCTCGGCCAAAAACATTCAGTACTTC
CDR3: CASSLAGGPSAKNIQYF

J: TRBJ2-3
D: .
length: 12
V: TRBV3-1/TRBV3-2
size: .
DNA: TGTGCCAGCAGCCAAGATTCCGATACGCAGTATTTT
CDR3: CASSQDSDTQYF